Sequencing of this T cell receptor beta chain was carried out in a study of T cells in Graves' hyperthyroidism and ophthalmopathy. This clonotype was seen a single time. CDR3 length equals 13 residues. Between the trimmed V and J ends, which lost 5 bases and 2 bases, there was a span of 9 bases. CDR1 is ENHRY and CDR2 is SYGVKD in the germline V gene. Absence of ophthalmopathy progression within 18 months defined stable Graves' hyperthyroidism. It was RNA transcripts that yielded the amplified TCR beta CDR3 regions. TCR CDR3 regions were first amplified by RT-PCR with HTBI primers. TCRdb re-called the multiplex PCR reads through MiXCR, storing one row per CDR3 protein. This sample has about 680,000 distinct CDR3 sequences, with 30% to 40% found just once.

The chain employs TRBV10-3 and TRBJ1-1; D is uncertain. This sequence was found in a woman between 40 and 55 years old with Graves' hyperthyroidism. Sequencing used blood. CDR3 protein: CAISWTGNTEAFF. The CDR3 DNA is TGTGCCATCAGTTGGACGGGAAACACTGAAGCTTTCTTT.